The 21 T cell receptor beta chains below were found in one sample sequenced in a study of cytomegalovirus exposure and HLA in healthy donors. Generated by immunoSEQ multiplex PCR, the TCRdb table keeps only in-frame clones and is missing some. The sample has 50,000 or so clones; around 90% are singletons. The sequenced sample consisted of PBMCs. The receptor source for this set is a young woman in good health and CMV-seropositive.

The genes are TRBV5-6 and TRBJ1-2; the match to TRBD1 covers 7 bases. The CDR3 contains 14 residues. After removal of 2 bases from V and 4 bases from J, the junction contained 5 bases not matched to a gene. Germline CDR1 is SGHDT and CDR2 is YYEEEE. The CDR3 DNA reads as TGTGCCAGCAGCTTAGACAGGGACCCCTATGGCTACACCTTC. It is translated as CASSLDRDPYGYTF.

This clone occurred once. The chain is built from TRBV29-1 and TRBJ1-1; the D is unclear. This CDR3 is built from 14 residues. V shed 6 bases and J shed 1 base, with 15 bases lying between them. Per germline, CDR1 SQVTM and CDR2 ANQGSEA. CDR3 sequence reads: CSVRHRLGNTEAFF. In DNA form, the CDR3 reads TGCAGCGTCCGACATCGGCTTGGGAACACTGAAGCTTTCTTT.

This rearrangement joins TRBV6-5 to TRBJ1-4; TRBD1 aligns across 7 bases. Looked up from germline, CDR1 is MNHEY and CDR2 is SVGAGI. This CDR3 spans 15 amino acids. The junction had 4 bases not matched to a gene; V was cut back by 6 bases and J by 0 bases. DNA of the CDR3: TGTGCCAGCAGACGACAGGGTACAACTAATGAAAAACTGTTTTTT. It is translated as CASRRQGTTNEKLFF.

This sequence joins TRBV4-2 and TRBJ1-1; D uncertain. Per germline, CDR1 LGHNA and CDR2 YNFKEQ. This CDR3 is built from 13 residues. V was shortened by 1 base and J by 1 base, with 4 bases between the two germline ends. The CDR3 DNA reads as TGTGCCAGCAGCCAAGGAGAGAACACTGAAGCTTTCTTT. This translates into CASSQGENTEAFF.

The rearrangement links TRBV13 to TRBJ2-5, with 8 bases that match TRBD1. Germline loops: CDR1 PRHDT, CDR2 FYEKMQ (reference sequence). This CDR3 comprises 18 residues. The ends lost 0 bases at V and 3 bases at J; junction bases unmatched: 12. The DNA for the CDR3 is TGTGCCAGCAGCTTAGGCTTACTGTTGGACAGGGAAGAAGAGACCCAGTACTTC. Its translation is CASSLGLLLDREEETQYF.

This clone has a single count. This chain uses TRBV9 with TRBJ1-2; 10 nucleotides agree with TRBD1. This CDR3 is built from 16 residues. Trimming cost V 0 bases and J 5 bases; bases outside gene matches: 7. Germline V CDR1 and CDR2: SGDLS, YYNGEE. The CDR3 reads CASSVGGQGRMYGYTF. CDR3 nucleotide sequence: TGTGCCAGCAGCGTAGGGGGACAGGGGCGGATGTATGGCTACACCTTC.

In this sample, this clone turned up once. The chain has TRBV19 and TRBJ2-2; 7 bases are shared with TRBD1. Germline values: CDR1 LNHDA, CDR2 SQIVND (reference sequence). The V and J ends lost 3 bases and 5 bases, in that order; junction bases with no gene match: 6. The CDR3 contains 15 residues. CDR3: CASSIGDRVTGELFF. CDR3 bases: TGTGCCAGTAGTATCGGAGACAGGGTTACCGGGGAGCTGTTTTTT.

The genes are TRBV11-2 and TRBJ2-3; TRBD2 is a possible D gene (5 bases). Germline values: CDR1 SGHAT, CDR2 FQNNGV. Trimming removed 4 bases from V and 13 bases from J, with 15 bases in between. The CDR3 has 12 residues. The CDR3 DNA reads as TGTGCCAGCAGCTGGGGAGTCGGGGTTAAGTATTTT. Its protein is CASSWGVGVKYF.

The chain employs TRBV6-5 and TRBJ2-5; TRBD2 matches at 7 bases. J lost 5 bases, V lost 6 bases, and 12 bases had no gene match. This CDR3 is built from 15 residues. In germline, CDR1 is MNHEY, CDR2 SVGAGI. CDR3 sequence (DNA): TGTGCCAGCAGCCTCGGCGGGGGTAGCTTGGAGACCCAGTACTTC. Its protein product is CASSLGGGSLETQYF.

The chain links TRBV30 to TRBJ1-5, with 7 bases identical to TRBD1. The CDR3 sequence is 13 residues long. CDR1 is GTSNPN, CDR2 SVGIG, per germline (reference sequence). The junction had 4 bases not matched to a gene; V was cut back by 6 bases and J by 2 bases. The CDR3 is CACQGEGNQPQHF. CDR3 in DNA: TGTGCCTGCCAGGGGGAAGGCAATCAGCCCCAGCATTTT.

The V gene is TRBV5-6, the J gene TRBJ2-3; TRBD2 aligns across 7 bases. From germline, CDR1 is SGHDT and CDR2 YYEEEE. V was pared by 4 bases and J by 0 bases, with 11 bases of the junction left unmatched. CDR3 length: 17 amino acids. CDR3 nucleotide sequence: TGTGCCAGCAGCCTGCTCCGGGACTATGCTAGCACAGATACGCAGTATTTT. Protein: CASSLLRDYASTDTQYF.

This chain joins TRBV15 and TRBJ1-4; D ambiguous. The CDR3 consists of 16 residues. Between the trimmed V and J ends, which lost 8 bases and 10 bases, there was a span of 26 bases. Germline V lookup: CDR1 LNHNV, CDR2 YYDKDF (reference sequence). The CDR3 loop reads CATVGALRARGGKLFF. CDR3 in DNA: TGTGCCACCGTAGGAGCGCTGCGGGCCCGCGGAGGAAAACTGTTTTTT.

The rearrangement joins TRBV6-6 to TRBJ1-2; D might be TRBD1 (5 bases). The CDR3 is 14 amino acids. The V end was cut by 6 bases, the J end by 10 bases, with 21 bases between. Germline CDR1 reads MNHNY; CDR2 reads SVGAGI (reference sequence). The CDR3 nucleotides are TGTGCCAGCAGGGGGAGGGGAGCTAAAAGAGACTACACCTTC. Residues: CASRGRGAKRDYTF.

The chain joins TRBV28 to TRBJ1-1, with 8 bases matching TRBD1. The CDR3 spans 14 residues. The ends lost 6 bases at V and 3 bases at J; junction bases unmatched: 6. CDR1 MDHEN and CDR2 SYDVKM come from the germline V gene. DNA for the CDR3: TGTGCCAGCAGGACAGGGGCGTATTACACTGAAGCTTTCTTT. It is translated as CASRTGAYYTEAFF.

The rearrangement uses TRBV7-2 and TRBJ1-4, with TRBD1 matching over 7 bases. CDR1 SGHTA and CDR2 FQGNSA come from the germline V gene. The CDR3 is 14 amino acids. With 5 bases clipped from V and 2 bases from J, the junction kept 2 bases outside the gene matches. The DNA of the CDR3 is TGTGCCAGCAGCAAAGGGGGCACTAATGAAAAACTGTTTTTT. Its protein is CASSKGGTNEKLFF.

The J gene is TRBJ1-1, the V gene TRBV9; 8 bases are shared with TRBD1. CDR1 and CDR2 (germline): SGDLS, YYNGEE. The CDR3 runs 15 residues. Trimming cost V 0 bases and J 1 base; bases outside gene matches: 2. CDR3 protein: CASSVVDRGNTEAFF. For the CDR3, the DNA is TGTGCCAGCAGCGTAGTTGACAGGGGGAACACTGAAGCTTTCTTT. Combining the CDR3 with reference TRBV9 and TRBJ1-1 gives the whole variable domain DSGVTQTPKHLITATGQRVTLRCSPRSGDLSVYWYQQSLDQGLQFLIQYYNGEERAKGNILERFSAQQFPDLHSELNLSSLELGDSALYFCASSVVDRGNTEAFFGQGTRLTVV.

V usage is TRBV27 and J usage is TRBJ2-1; D gene unclear. Germline V gene lookup returns CDR1 MNHEY and CDR2 SMNVEV (reference sequence). This CDR3 comprises 11 residues. The V end was cut by 6 bases, the J end by 3 bases, with 3 bases between. DNA of the CDR3: TGTGCCAGCAGCCGCTACAATGAGCAGTTCTTC. As protein: CASSRYNEQFF.

The chain recombines TRBV6-1 with TRBJ2-7, with 11 bases fitting TRBD2. Unmatched junction bases numbered 15, after V lost 2 bases and J lost 0 bases. Germline V gene data show CDR1 as MNHNS and CDR2 as SASEGT. The CDR3 runs to 20 residues. CDR3 sequence: CASSELILIASGGYSYEQYF. CDR3 nucleotides: TGTGCCAGCAGTGAACTCATACTCATAGCTAGCGGGGGGTACTCCTACGAGCAGTACTTC.

The gene calls are TRBV19 and TRBJ1-5, with 12 bases identical to TRBD1. The CDR3 spans 16 residues. Germline V gene lookup returns CDR1 LNHDA and CDR2 SQIVND (reference sequence). After removal of 4 bases from V and 7 bases from J, the junction contained 8 bases not matched to a gene. The CDR3 spells CASSTGQGASGQPQHF. The CDR3 bases are TGTGCCAGTAGTACGGGACAGGGGGCCTCTGGGCAGCCCCAGCATTTT. The complete variable domain, with remaining parts taken from reference TRBV19 and TRBJ1-5, reads DGGITQSPKYLFRKEGQNVTLSCEQNLNHDAMYWYRQDPGQGLRLIYYSQIVNDFQKGDIAEGYSVSREKKESFPLTVTSAQKNPTAFYLCASSTGQGASGQPQHFGDGTRLSIL.

This chain connects TRBV18 to TRBJ1-4; possible D gene TRBD1, 6 bases. This CDR3 spans 16 amino acids. CDR1 is KGHSH and CDR2 is LQKENI in the germline V gene. Trimming removed 1 base from V and 0 bases from J, with 9 bases in between. The CDR3 here is CASSPRDKATNEKLFF. The DNA for the CDR3 is TGTGCCAGCTCACCACGGGACAAAGCAACTAATGAAAAACTGTTTTTT.

The J gene is TRBJ2-7, the V gene TRBV6-5; D unresolved. This CDR3 region has 15 residues. Trimming removed 0 bases at V and 4 bases at J, with 13 bases between. Germline lookup yields CDR1 MNHEY and CDR2 SVGAGI. This chain's CDR3 is CASSYSAVAAYEQYF. CDR3 coding DNA: TGTGCCAGCAGTTACTCTGCGGTGGCAGCTTACGAGCAGTACTTC.